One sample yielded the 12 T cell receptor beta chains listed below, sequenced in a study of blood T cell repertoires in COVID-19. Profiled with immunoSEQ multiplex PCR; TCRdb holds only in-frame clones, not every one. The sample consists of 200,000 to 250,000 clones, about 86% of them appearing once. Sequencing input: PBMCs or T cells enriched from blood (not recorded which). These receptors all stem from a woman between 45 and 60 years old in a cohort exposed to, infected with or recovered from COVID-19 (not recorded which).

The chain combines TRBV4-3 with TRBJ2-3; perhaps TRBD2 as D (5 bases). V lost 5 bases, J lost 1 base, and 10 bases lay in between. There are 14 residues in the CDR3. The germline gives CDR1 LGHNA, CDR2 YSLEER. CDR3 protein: CASSEGRRTDTQYF. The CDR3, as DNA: TGCGCCAGCAGCGAGGGCAGACGCACAGATACGCAGTATTTT.

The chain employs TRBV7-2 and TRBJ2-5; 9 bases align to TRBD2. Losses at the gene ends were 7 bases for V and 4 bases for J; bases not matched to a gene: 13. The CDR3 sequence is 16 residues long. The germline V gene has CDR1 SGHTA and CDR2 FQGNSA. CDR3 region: CASTPWRGGPLETQYF. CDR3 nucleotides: TGTGCCAGCACCCCTTGGCGGGGGGGCCCGTTAGAGACCCAGTACTTC. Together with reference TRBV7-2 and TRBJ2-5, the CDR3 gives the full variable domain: GAGVSQSPSNKVTEKGKDVELRCDPISGHTALYWYRQSLGQGLEFLIYFQGNSAPDKSGLPSDRFSAERTGGSVSTLTIQRTQQEDSAVYLCASTPWRGGPLETQYFGPGTRLLVL.

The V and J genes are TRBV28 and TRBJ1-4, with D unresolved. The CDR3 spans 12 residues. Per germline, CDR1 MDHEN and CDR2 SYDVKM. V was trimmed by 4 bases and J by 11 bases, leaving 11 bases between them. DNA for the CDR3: TGTGCCAGCAGTTCCGGACCTAGCAAACTGTTTTTT. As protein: CASSSGPSKLFF.

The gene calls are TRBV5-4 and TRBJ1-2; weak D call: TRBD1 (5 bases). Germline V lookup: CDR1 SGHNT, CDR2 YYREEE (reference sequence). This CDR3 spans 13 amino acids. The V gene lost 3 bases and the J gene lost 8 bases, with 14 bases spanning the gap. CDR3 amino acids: CASSWRGSWGYTF. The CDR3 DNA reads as TGTGCCAGCAGCTGGCGGGGGTCGTGGGGCTACACCTTC.

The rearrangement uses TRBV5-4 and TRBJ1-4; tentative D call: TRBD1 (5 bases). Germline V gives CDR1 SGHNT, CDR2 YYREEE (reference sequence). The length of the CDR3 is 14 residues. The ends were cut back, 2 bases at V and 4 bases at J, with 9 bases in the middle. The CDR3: CASSFWGSNEKLFF. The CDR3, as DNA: TGTGCCAGCAGCTTTTGGGGCAGTAATGAAAAACTGTTTTTT. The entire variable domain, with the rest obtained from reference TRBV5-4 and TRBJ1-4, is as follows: ETGVTQSPTHLIKTRGQQVTLRCSSQSGHNTVSWYQQALGQGPQFIFQYYREEENGRGNFPPRFSGLQFPNYSSELNVNALELDDSALYLCASSFWGSNEKLFFGSGTQLSVL.

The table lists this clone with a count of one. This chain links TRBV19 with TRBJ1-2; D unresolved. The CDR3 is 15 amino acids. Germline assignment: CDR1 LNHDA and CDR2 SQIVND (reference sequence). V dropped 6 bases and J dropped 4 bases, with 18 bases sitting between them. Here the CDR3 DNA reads TGTGCCAGTAGCCATCGGGCGGGCAGACTCTATGGCTACACCTTC. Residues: CASSHRAGRLYGYTF. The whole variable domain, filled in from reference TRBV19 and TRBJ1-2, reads DGGITQSPKYLFRKEGQNVTLSCEQNLNHDAMYWYRQDPGQGLRLIYYSQIVNDFQKGDIAEGYSVSREKKESFPLTVTSAQKNPTAFYLCASSHRAGRLYGYTFGSGTRLTVV.

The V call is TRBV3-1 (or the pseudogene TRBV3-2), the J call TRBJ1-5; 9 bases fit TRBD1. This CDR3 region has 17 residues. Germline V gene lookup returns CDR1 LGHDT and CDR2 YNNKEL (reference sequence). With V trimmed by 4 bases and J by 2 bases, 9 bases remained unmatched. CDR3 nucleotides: TGTGCCAGCAGCCCGTCGGCGGGACAGGGAGGCAATCAGCCCCAGCATTTT. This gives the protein CASSPSAGQGGNQPQHF.

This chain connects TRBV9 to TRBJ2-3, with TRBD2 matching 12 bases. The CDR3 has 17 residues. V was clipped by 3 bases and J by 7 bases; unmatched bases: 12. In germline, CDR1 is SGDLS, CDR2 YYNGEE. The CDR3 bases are TGTGCCAGCAGCGGGCCAGCTAGCGGGGGGGCCGTAAATACGCAGTATTTT. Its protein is CASSGPASGGAVNTQYF.

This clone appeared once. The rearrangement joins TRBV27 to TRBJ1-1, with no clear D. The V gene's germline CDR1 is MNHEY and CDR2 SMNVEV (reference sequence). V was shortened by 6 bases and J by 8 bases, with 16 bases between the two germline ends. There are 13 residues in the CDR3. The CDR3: CASRASPGIEAFF. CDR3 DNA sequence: TGTGCCAGCAGAGCGAGTCCGGGGATAGAAGCTTTCTTT.

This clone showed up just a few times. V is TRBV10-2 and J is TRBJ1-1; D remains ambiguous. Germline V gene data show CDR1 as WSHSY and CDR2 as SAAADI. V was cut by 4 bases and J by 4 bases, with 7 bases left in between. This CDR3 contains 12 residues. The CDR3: CASSVSATEAFF. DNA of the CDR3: TGCGCCAGCAGTGTCAGTGCCACTGAAGCTTTCTTT.

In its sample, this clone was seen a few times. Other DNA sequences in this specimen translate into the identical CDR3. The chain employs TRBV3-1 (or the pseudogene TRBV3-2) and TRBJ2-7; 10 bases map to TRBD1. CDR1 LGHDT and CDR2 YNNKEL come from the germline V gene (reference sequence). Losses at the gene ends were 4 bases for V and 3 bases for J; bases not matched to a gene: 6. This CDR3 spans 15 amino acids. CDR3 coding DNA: TGTGCCAGCAGCCCCCTAGGGACAGGGGTCTACGAGCAGTACTTC. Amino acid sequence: CASSPLGTGVYEQYF.

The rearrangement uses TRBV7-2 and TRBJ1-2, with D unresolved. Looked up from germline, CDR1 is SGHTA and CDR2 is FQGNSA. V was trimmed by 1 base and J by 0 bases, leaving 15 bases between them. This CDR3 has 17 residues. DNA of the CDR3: TGTGCCAGCAGCTTAGTAGGTTGGGCAGATCCTAACTATGGCTACACCTTC. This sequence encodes CASSLVGWADPNYGYTF.